Following are 28 T cell receptor beta chains from one sample sequenced in a study of shared clonotypes between healthy human individuals. This table comes from immunoSEQ multiplex PCR, and its TCRdb copy is limited to in-frame clones, with some not included. The table lists fewer than 400,000 clones, around two thirds of them singletons. Sequencing was carried out using memory CD4+ T cells sorted from blood. Subset of the sample: CD45RA-negative fraction. These receptors all stem from a man between 25 and 39 years old in good health.

The CDR3 loop is CASSPPFLAGERSTGELFF. The CDR3 bases are TGTGCCAGCTCACCACCTTTTCTAGCGGGAGAGCGAAGCACCGGGGAGCTGTTTTTT. The V gene is TRBV18, the J gene TRBJ2-2, with 10 bases fitting TRBD2. V lost 0 bases, J lost 4 bases, and 11 bases stayed unmatched. Germline loops: CDR1 KGHSH, CDR2 LQKENI. The CDR3 length is 19 residues.

The J gene is TRBJ2-3, the V gene TRBV30; 8 bases are shared with TRBD2. Germline V lookup: CDR1 GTSNPN, CDR2 SVGIG (reference sequence). The CDR3 sequence is 14 residues long. V lost 8 bases to trimming and J lost 0 bases; unmatched junction nucleotides: 7. In DNA, the CDR3 is TGTGCCCGGACCAGCGGGGGTAGCACAGATACGCAGTATTTT. Protein sequence: CARTSGGSTDTQYF.

J is TRBJ2-5 and V is TRBV15; no firm D call. V shed 1 base and J shed 3 bases, with 6 bases lying between them. The CDR3 sequence is 13 residues long. Germline V gene lookup returns CDR1 LNHNV and CDR2 YYDKDF (reference sequence). CDR3 protein: CATSRALEETQYF. Written as DNA, the CDR3 is TGTGCCACCAGCAGAGCCCTCGAAGAGACCCAGTACTTC.

This clone was found a few times. The chain links TRBV7-6 to TRBJ2-7, with TRBD1 as a possible D gene (6 bases). Trimming removed 5 bases from V and 9 bases from J, with 17 bases in between. CDR1 is SGHVS, CDR2 FNYEAQ, per germline. CDR3 length: 13 residues. As DNA, the CDR3 is TGTGCCAGCAGCACGTCCCGGGACAAAAGGCAGTACTTC. Translation: CASSTSRDKRQYF.

The rearrangement uses TRBV5-8 and TRBJ2-5; D call uncertain. Trimming left V 5 bases short and J 5 bases short, with 16 bases between. CDR3 length: 14 amino acids. CDR1 is SGHTS, CDR2 YDEGEE, per germline. The CDR3 protein is CASRHRALQETQYF. The CDR3, as DNA: TGTGCCAGCAGACATCGGGCCCTCCAGGAGACCCAGTACTTC.

This clone was counted at least ten times. The chain joins TRBV6-1 to TRBJ2-2; the D gene is possibly TRBD2 (5 bases). Trimming pared 7 bases from V and 6 bases from J, leaving 18 bases between. The CDR3 covers 15 residues. CDR1 is MNHNS, CDR2 SASEGT, per germline. CDR3 residues: CASTGEAGVPGELFF. In nucleotides, the CDR3 is TGTGCCAGCACTGGAGAGGCGGGTGTACCCGGGGAGCTGTTTTTT.

The rearrangement links TRBV6-6 to TRBJ1-3; D gene uncertain. Germline V gene data show CDR1 as MNHNY and CDR2 as SVGAGI (reference sequence). Trimming left V 7 bases short and J 4 bases short, with 8 bases between. This CDR3 has 12 residues. CDR3 region: CASNGVGNTIYF. The CDR3 DNA reads TGTGCCAGCAACGGGGTCGGAAACACCATATATTTT.

CDR3 region: CASSPDSIGGLTQYF. DNA for the CDR3: TGTGCCAGCAGCCCCGACAGCATCGGAGGGTTGACCCAGTACTTC. This chain links TRBV7-6 with TRBJ2-5, with TRBD2 as a possible D gene (6 bases). The germline V and J ends were trimmed by 5 bases and 7 bases, with 20 bases remaining between them. The CDR3 covers 15 residues. The germline V gene encodes CDR1 SGHVS and CDR2 FNYEAQ.

V gene TRBV2 combines with J gene TRBJ2-5; 10 bases map to TRBD1. The CDR3 runs 14 residues. The J segment lost 4 bases and the V segment lost 8 bases, leaving 7 bases of the junction unmatched. Germline CDR1 and CDR2: SNHLY and FYNNEI. CDR3 nucleotides: TGTGCCAGCGAATCCGACAGGGGGCGAGAGACCCAGTACTTC. This gives the protein CASESDRGRETQYF. The full variable domain, with the rest looked up from reference TRBV2 and TRBJ2-5, is EPEVTQTPSHQVTQMGQEVILRCVPISNHLYFYWYRQILGQKVEFLVSFYNNEISEKSEIFDDQFSVERPDGSNFTLKIRSTKLEDSAMYFCASESDRGRETQYFGPGTRLLVL.

The chain employs TRBV7-2 and TRBJ1-1; maybe TRBD1 (5 bases). The CDR3 runs to 14 residues. V was trimmed by 5 bases and J by 3 bases, leaving 13 bases between them. From germline, CDR1 is SGHTA and CDR2 FQGNSA. The CDR3 here is CASSARPGDTEAFF. The CDR3 coding sequence is TGTGCCAGCAGCGCACGGCCGGGGGACACTGAAGCTTTCTTT.

This chain links TRBV6-5 with TRBJ2-4; D is undetermined. The germline gives CDR1 MNHEY, CDR2 SVGAGI. The V end was cut by 2 bases, the J end by 8 bases, with 4 bases between. This CDR3 region has 11 residues. This CDR3 is CASSYRDIQYF. The DNA of the CDR3 is TGTGCCAGCAGTTACCGTGACATTCAGTACTTC.

This rearrangement joins TRBV27 to TRBJ2-3, with D possibly being TRBD1 (6 bases). V gave up 5 bases and J gave up 6 bases, with 15 bases separating them. From germline, CDR1 is MNHEY and CDR2 SMNVEV (reference sequence). This CDR3 has 14 amino acids. The CDR3 sequence is CASSPRQVGDTQYF. Here the CDR3 DNA reads TGTGCCAGCAGTCCGCGACAGGTAGGGGATACGCAGTATTTT.

The chain combines TRBV6-1 with TRBJ2-6; D possibly uses TRBD1 or TRBD2 (6 bases each). With 1 base removed from V and 5 bases from J, the gap between germline ends came to 12 bases. CDR3 length: 16 residues. Germline loops: CDR1 MNHNS, CDR2 SASEGT. The CDR3 sequence: CASSEVGGSRANVLTF. The CDR3 coding sequence is TGTGCCAGCAGTGAAGTGGGGGGCTCGAGGGCCAACGTCCTGACTTTC.

The gene calls are TRBV5-1 and TRBJ2-3; 9 bases map to TRBD2. CDR1 is SGHRS and CDR2 is YFSETQ in the germline V gene. V lost 5 bases, J lost 3 bases, and 4 bases stayed unmatched. The CDR3 length is 14 residues. The CDR3 sequence is CASRFSGRTDTQYF. The CDR3 DNA is TGCGCCAGCAGGTTTAGCGGGAGAACAGATACGCAGTATTTT.

The gene calls are TRBV5-6 and TRBJ2-1, with 7 bases that match TRBD2. Trimming cost V 0 bases and J 8 bases; bases outside gene matches: 5. CDR1 is SGHDT and CDR2 is YYEEEE in the germline V gene. The CDR3 contains 14 residues. CDR3: CASSLAGLVYEQFF. The CDR3 DNA reads as TGTGCCAGCAGCTTGGCCGGACTAGTTTATGAGCAGTTCTTC.

The rearrangement joins TRBV5-1 to TRBJ2-2; no reliable D call. The germline V gene has CDR1 SGHRS and CDR2 YFSETQ. This CDR3 contains 14 residues. The V end was cut by 4 bases, the J end by 1 base, with 8 bases between. The CDR3: CASSLTRNTGELFF. The DNA for the CDR3 is TGCGCCAGCAGCCTCACAAGGAACACCGGGGAGCTGTTTTTT.

This CDR3 is CASSLDQGGYEQFF. The CDR3 nucleotides are TGCGCCAGCAGCTTGGATCAGGGGGGCTATGAGCAGTTCTTC. The chain has TRBV5-1 and TRBJ2-1; maybe TRBD1 (7 bases). This CDR3 region has 14 residues. CDR1 SGHRS and CDR2 YFSETQ come from the germline V gene. The germline V and J ends were trimmed by 0 bases and 8 bases, with 12 bases remaining between them.

This clone was observed once. The rearrangement links TRBV5-1 to TRBJ1-3; D is possibly TRBD1 (6 bases). V lost 4 bases, J lost 3 bases, and 17 bases lay in between. Per the germline V gene, CDR1 is SGHRS and CDR2 is YFSETQ. CDR3 length: 16 residues. CDR3 DNA: TGCGCCAGCAGCGCTACCCTCGGGACAAGTGGAAACACCATATATTTT. This encodes CASSATLGTSGNTIYF.

The gene calls are TRBV6-1 and TRBJ1-1; D is uncertain. The V gene's germline CDR1 is MNHNS and CDR2 SASEGT. CDR3 size: 16 residues. Trimming left V 3 bases short and J 0 bases short, with 14 bases between. Here the CDR3 reads CASSDLHGTMNTEAFF. For the CDR3, the DNA is TGTGCCAGCAGTGACCTCCATGGAACCATGAACACTGAAGCTTTCTTT.

The V and J genes are TRBV29-1 and TRBJ1-2; 7 nucleotides line up with TRBD1. J lost 6 bases, V lost 4 bases, and 17 bases had no gene match. CDR1 is SQVTM, CDR2 ANQGSEA, per germline. The CDR3 extends over 16 amino acids. CDR3 amino acids: CSVVTPLTETGDGYTF. CDR3 sequence (DNA): TGCAGCGTTGTAACCCCTCTTACAGAAACAGGGGATGGCTACACCTTC. Using reference TRBV29-1 and TRBJ1-2 for the parts outside the CDR3, the full variable domain is SAVISQKPSRDICQRGTSLTIQCQVDSQVTMMFWYRQQPGQSLTLIATANQGSEATYESGFVIDKFPISRPNLTFSTLTVSNMSPEDSSIYLCSVVTPLTETGDGYTFGSGTRLTVV.

The chain is built from TRBV5-1 and TRBJ2-3; 15 nucleotides align to TRBD2. V trimming: 4 bases; J trimming: 6 bases; junction bases outside the gene matches: 6. The CDR3 consists of 16 residues. Looked up from germline, CDR1 is SGHRS and CDR2 is YFSETQ. The CDR3 DNA reads as TGCGCCAGCAGCACAGGACTAGCGGGAGGGAAGGATACGCAGTATTTT. Translating it yields CASSTGLAGGKDTQYF.

The chain carries TRBV7-2 and TRBJ2-5; TRBD1 is a possible D gene (7 bases). CDR3 length: 17 residues. The V end lost 2 bases, the J end lost 5 bases, and 21 bases lay between the germline ends. CDR1 is SGHTA and CDR2 is FQGNSA in the germline V gene. CDR3 loop: CASSLNSRGAKWETQYF. Here the CDR3 DNA reads TGTGCCAGCAGCTTAAATTCCAGGGGGGCCAAGTGGGAGACCCAGTACTTC.

The chain recombines TRBV6-6 with TRBJ2-7; 9 bases agree with TRBD2. There are 14 residues in the CDR3. Germline V gives CDR1 MNHNY, CDR2 SVGAGI (reference sequence). V gave up 6 bases and J gave up 1 base; unmatched junction bases: 4. This chain's CDR3 is CASRGLAGSYEQYF. The DNA of the CDR3 is TGTGCCAGCAGGGGGCTAGCGGGATCCTACGAGCAGTACTTC.

V gene TRBV2 combines with J gene TRBJ2-5; 7 positions match TRBD1. Trimming cost V 7 bases and J 4 bases; bases outside gene matches: 6. The germline gives CDR1 SNHLY, CDR2 FYNNEI. The CDR3 runs to 13 residues. CDR3 amino acids: CASNNRGGETQYF. In nucleotides, the CDR3 is TGTGCCAGCAATAACAGGGGCGGAGAGACCCAGTACTTC.

The J gene is TRBJ2-3, the V gene TRBV5-8; 9 bases map to TRBD2. Germline lookup yields CDR1 SGHTS and CDR2 YDEGEE. V shed 3 bases and J 3 bases; nucleotides not matched to a gene: 11. There are 17 residues in the CDR3. CDR3 DNA: TGTGCCAGCAGCTCCGGCGGGAGCGGGGGGCATACAGATACGCAGTATTTT. It yields the protein CASSSGGSGGHTDTQYF.

This chain joins TRBV7-6 and TRBJ2-7; TRBD2 aligns across 12 bases. Trimming at V came to 4 bases and at J to 3 bases, leaving 4 bases not matched to a gene. Per the germline V gene, CDR1 is SGHVS and CDR2 is FNYEAQ. The CDR3 is 15 residues long. The CDR3 DNA reads as TGTGCCAGCAGCTCCCGACTAGCGGGAGTCTACGAGCAGTACTTC. Translating it yields CASSSRLAGVYEQYF.

The V call is TRBV28, the J call TRBJ2-3; D call uncertain. Germline loops: CDR1 MDHEN, CDR2 SYDVKM. This CDR3 spans 15 amino acids. V was cut by 4 bases and J by 3 bases, with 14 bases left in between. The CDR3 DNA follows: TGTGCCAGCAGTTCCCCCCCCGGACGGACAGATACGCAGTATTTT. Amino acid sequence: CASSSPPGRTDTQYF. The whole variable domain, remainder taken from reference TRBV28 and TRBJ2-3, is DVKVTQSSRYLVKRTGEKVFLECVQDMDHENMFWYRQDPGLGLRLIYFSYDVKMKEKGDIPEGYSVSREKKERFSLILESASTNQTSMYLCASSSPPGRTDTQYFGPGTRLTVL.

This rearrangement joins TRBV28 to TRBJ1-2, with D possibly matching TRBD1 (5 bases). In germline, CDR1 is MDHEN, CDR2 SYDVKM. Between the trimmed V and J ends, which lost 6 bases and 3 bases, there was a span of 14 bases. There are 14 residues in the CDR3. CDR3 residues: CASRLRQSDYGYTF. The CDR3 DNA reads TGTGCCAGCAGACTTCGACAGTCAGACTATGGCTACACCTTC.